Listed below are T cell receptor beta chains from one sample, sequenced in a study of cytotoxic CD8 clonotypes in ibrutinib-treated CLL. TCRdb keeps only in-frame clones here, not all; method: immunoSEQ multiplex PCR. Of 150,000 or so clones in the sample, over 75% were seen once. The sequencing here drew on PBMCs, taken after 24 months of ibrutinib treatment. The receptors originated from a human donor with chronic lymphocytic leukemia. The CDR3 runs from the conserved cysteine through the conserved F or W. Each record gives: CDR3 DNA, CDR3 protein, D gene, V gene, J gene, clone size. The D gene is left open where the match is weak. Only part of the rows carry a size: once, few, many, or a class if the clone is expanded.

CDR3nt: TGTGCCAGCAGCCCCAGACTGGGACGGGGAGAGACCCAGTACTTC
CDR3aa: CASSPRLGRGETQYF
d_gene: -
v_gene: TRBV7-2
j_gene: TRBJ2-5
abundance: -

CDR3nt: TGTGCCAGCAGCTTAAATTTGGCGAACACCGGGGAGCTGTTTTTT
CDR3aa: CASSLNLANTGELFF
d_gene: -
v_gene: TRBV7-3
j_gene: TRBJ2-2
abundance: -

CDR3nt: TGTGCCAGCAGTCCTCCGTTTAGGGGGGGCACTGAAGCTTTCTTT
CDR3aa: CASSPPFRGGTEAFF
d_gene: -
v_gene: TRBV28
j_gene: TRBJ1-1
abundance: once

CDR3nt: TGTGCCAGCAGCTTAGGGCTAGCGGCAGATACGCAGTATTTT
CDR3aa: CASSLGLAADTQYF
d_gene: TRBD2
v_gene: TRBV7-2
j_gene: TRBJ2-3
abundance: -

CDR3nt: TGTGCCACCAGACTTCAGGGACCCGAGCAGTACTTC
CDR3aa: CATRLQGPEQYF
d_gene: -
v_gene: TRBV6-1
j_gene: TRBJ2-7
abundance: -

CDR3nt: TGTGCCAGCAGGAGCGGGAGAAACTACAATGAGCAGTTCTTC
CDR3aa: CASRSGRNYNEQFF
d_gene: TRBD2
v_gene: TRBV7-2
j_gene: TRBJ2-1
abundance: -

CDR3nt: TGTGCCAGCAGTTACAACCGGGCCGTAGGCAATCAGCCCCAGCATTTT
CDR3aa: CASSYNRAVGNQPQHF
d_gene: -
v_gene: TRBV28
j_gene: TRBJ1-5
abundance: few

CDR3nt: TGTGCCAGCAATATACTAGCGGTGCCCTTGACCCTGAACACCGGGGAGCTGTTTTTT
CDR3aa: CASNILAVPLTLNTGELFF
d_gene: -
v_gene: TRBV21-1
j_gene: TRBJ2-2
abundance: -

CDR3nt: TGTGCCAGCTCACCTCGGGGGGCCGATAATGAAAAACTGTTTTTT
CDR3aa: CASSPRGADNEKLFF
d_gene: -
v_gene: TRBV18
j_gene: TRBJ1-4
abundance: -

CDR3nt: TGTGCCAGCAGTTTCGGAACAGGGGCTAATTCACCCCTCCACTTT
CDR3aa: CASSFGTGANSPLHF
d_gene: TRBD1
v_gene: TRBV27
j_gene: TRBJ1-6
abundance: few

CDR3nt: TGTGCCAGCAGGCTGGGGACAGGGAAAGGCACAGATACGCAGTATTTT
CDR3aa: CASRLGTGKGTDTQYF
d_gene: TRBD1
v_gene: TRBV2
j_gene: TRBJ2-3
abundance: -

CDR3nt: TGCGCCAGCAGCTTGCGGCCGGACAGAGGGAACGAGCAGTACTTC
CDR3aa: CASSLRPDRGNEQYF
d_gene: -
v_gene: TRBV5-1
j_gene: TRBJ2-7
abundance: -

CDR3nt: TGTGCCAGCAGCCTACAGGGGGCCAATCAGCCCCAGCATTTT
CDR3aa: CASSLQGANQPQHF
d_gene: TRBD1
v_gene: TRBV27
j_gene: TRBJ1-5
abundance: -

CDR3nt: TGCAGCGTTGCCCTTAGCGGGAGCTACGAGCAGTACTTC
CDR3aa: CSVALSGSYEQYF
d_gene: TRBD2
v_gene: TRBV29-1
j_gene: TRBJ2-7
abundance: -

CDR3nt: TGTGCCAGCAGTCCCTCGGACAGGGTCCGCGAGCAGTACTTC
CDR3aa: CASSPSDRVREQYF
d_gene: TRBD1
v_gene: TRBV27
j_gene: TRBJ2-7
abundance: -

CDR3nt: TGTGCCAGTAGCTCGTACGAAGAGGGCGAGCAGTACTTC
CDR3aa: CASSSYEEGEQYF
d_gene: -
v_gene: TRBV19
j_gene: TRBJ2-7
abundance: -

CDR3nt: TGTGCCAGCAGCTTAATGACCTCCTACGAGCAGTACTTC
CDR3aa: CASSLMTSYEQYF
d_gene: -
v_gene: TRBV7-6
j_gene: TRBJ2-7
abundance: -

CDR3nt: TGTGCCAGCAGTTTAACCGGGACACCAAACTATGGCTACACCTTC
CDR3aa: CASSLTGTPNYGYTF
d_gene: -
v_gene: TRBV28
j_gene: TRBJ1-2
abundance: -

CDR3nt: TGTGCCAGCTCACCAGGTTATTCTTCAGATACGCAGTATTTT
CDR3aa: CASSPGYSSDTQYF
d_gene: -
v_gene: TRBV18
j_gene: TRBJ2-3
abundance: -

CDR3nt: TGTGCCAGCTCACCTGACCTGGGGTTATACGAGCAGTACTTC
CDR3aa: CASSPDLGLYEQYF
d_gene: -
v_gene: TRBV18
j_gene: TRBJ2-7
abundance: -

CDR3nt: TGTGCCAGCAGCTTAAAGCAGGGCCCAATGGGCAATCAGCCCCAGCATTTT
CDR3aa: CASSLKQGPMGNQPQHF
d_gene: -
v_gene: TRBV7-8
j_gene: TRBJ1-5
abundance: few

CDR3nt: TGTGCCAGCAGTGAACCGGGACTAGCGCTCGTCGGCTACGAGCAGTACTTC
CDR3aa: CASSEPGLALVGYEQYF
d_gene: TRBD2
v_gene: TRBV2
j_gene: TRBJ2-7
abundance: -

CDR3nt: TGTGCCAGCAGCCCGGAACGCACAGATACGCAGTATTTT
CDR3aa: CASSPERTDTQYF
d_gene: -
v_gene: TRBV7-9
j_gene: TRBJ2-3
abundance: -

CDR3nt: TGCGCCAGCAGCTTGACCTCCGGGACAGTCTCTGGAAACACCATATATTTT
CDR3aa: CASSLTSGTVSGNTIYF
d_gene: TRBD1
v_gene: TRBV5-1
j_gene: TRBJ1-3
abundance: -

CDR3nt: TGTGCCATCAGTGAAGCGGGGGGTTACACAGATACGCAGTATTTT
CDR3aa: CAISEAGGYTDTQYF
d_gene: TRBD2
v_gene: TRBV10-3
j_gene: TRBJ2-3
abundance: once

CDR3nt: TGCGCCAGCAGCCAAGGGGAGGTCCTGGGGGGCACAGATACGCAGTATTTT
CDR3aa: CASSQGEVLGGTDTQYF
d_gene: -
v_gene: TRBV4-1
j_gene: TRBJ2-3
abundance: -

CDR3nt: TGCGCCAGCAGACTGGATAGCAATCAGCCCCAGCATTTT
CDR3aa: CASRLDSNQPQHF
d_gene: -
v_gene: TRBV5-1
j_gene: TRBJ1-5
abundance: -

CDR3nt: TGTGCCAGTAGTCTCGTTGGGGCGCGGCTAAGTTCACCCCTCCACTTT
CDR3aa: CASSLVGARLSSPLHF
d_gene: -
v_gene: TRBV19
j_gene: TRBJ1-6
abundance: -

CDR3nt: TGTGCCAGCAGCTCAACAGGGGACCATAGCAATCAGCCCCAGCATTTT
CDR3aa: CASSSTGDHSNQPQHF
d_gene: TRBD1
v_gene: TRBV7-9
j_gene: TRBJ1-5
abundance: -

CDR3nt: TGCAGTGCCAGGGCAGGAGAGACCCAGTACTTC
CDR3aa: CSARAGETQYF
d_gene: -
v_gene: TRBV20-1
j_gene: TRBJ2-5
abundance: once

CDR3nt: TGTGCCAGCAGCTTAGTCGGGTCTCCGACGAGGAACACTGAAGCTTTCTTT
CDR3aa: CASSLVGSPTRNTEAFF
d_gene: -
v_gene: TRBV7-9
j_gene: TRBJ1-1
abundance: few

CDR3nt: TGTGCCAGCAGTTTTAACCAGGGGGCTGAAGCTTTCTTT
CDR3aa: CASSFNQGAEAFF
d_gene: TRBD1
v_gene: TRBV27
j_gene: TRBJ1-1
abundance: -

CDR3nt: TGTGCCAGTTGGGGACAGCGAGCTAACTATGGCTACACCTTC
CDR3aa: CASWGQRANYGYTF
d_gene: TRBD1
v_gene: TRBV19
j_gene: TRBJ1-2
abundance: few

CDR3nt: TGTGCCTGGAGTGAGGACAGGGGGATTTTAGACATTCAGTACTTC
CDR3aa: CAWSEDRGILDIQYF
d_gene: TRBD1
v_gene: TRBV30
j_gene: TRBJ2-4
abundance: -

CDR3nt: TGTGCCAGCAGCTTATCCGTAGCGGGATCCGATACGCAGTATTTT
CDR3aa: CASSLSVAGSDTQYF
d_gene: TRBD2
v_gene: TRBV11-3
j_gene: TRBJ2-3
abundance: -

CDR3nt: TGTGCCAGCTCACCTCCCGGAGGCAGGGTAGGGGAGACCCAGTACTTC
CDR3aa: CASSPPGGRVGETQYF
d_gene: -
v_gene: TRBV18
j_gene: TRBJ2-5
abundance: once

CDR3nt: TGTGCCAGTAGTACCCGGACAGGGTACTATGGCTACACCTTC
CDR3aa: CASSTRTGYYGYTF
d_gene: TRBD1
v_gene: TRBV19
j_gene: TRBJ1-2
abundance: once